This TCR beta chain was retrieved from a study of cytomegalovirus exposure and HLA in healthy donors. The germline CDR1 and CDR2 sequences are LNHDA and SQIVND (reference sequence). J was trimmed by 2 bases and V by 3 bases; bases with no gene match: 3. The CDR3 is 14 amino acids. Vbeta (60) and Jbeta (13) primers were used in the PCR. The protocol was immunoSEQ multiplex PCR, while the TCRdb copy is restricted to in-frame clones and leaves out a portion. The data show more than 140,000 clones, roughly 80% seen once. Broader study findings: The investigators catalogued 150 to 200 TCR beta chains as cytomegalovirus-associated.

A few counts support this clone. Its target is unknown. The V call is TRBV19, the J call TRBJ1-2; 7 nucleotides match TRBD1. The TCR originated in a female donor in good health and CMV-seronegative. Sequencing used PBMCs. The DNA of the CDR3 is TGTGCCAGTAGTATTAGGGGGCCCAACTATGGCTACACCTTC. The encoded protein is CASSIRGPNYGYTF.